This T cell receptor beta chain was observed in a study of CXCR3-negative and CXCR3-positive naive CD8 T cells. Study conclusions and caveats: CXCR3-positive naive cells carried more hydrophobic TRB CDR3s than CXCR3-negative ones. Fresh PBMCs served for most assays, and CXCR3 expression fell partially after cryopreservation. Naive CXCR3-negative and CXCR3-positive cells had similar TRBV-TRBJ usage; memory differed.

Every CD8+ T cell subset underwent triplicate sorting at about 300,000 cells apiece. This CDR3 contains 15 residues. Germline CDR1 is LGHNT and CDR2 is FRNRAP. In preparing the TRB cDNA libraries, 5' RACE with UMI labels was used. TCRdb reworked the 5' RACE reads into one entry per CDR3 protein, no DNA. The repertoire shows over 100,000 distinct CDR3 sequences; the top ten hold roughly 0.3%. Worth noting for this clonotype: Its specificity is not known.

This TCR was recovered from a human donor in good health. Some clones in this sample may be carry-over from other donors' samples. Sequences were obtained from naive CXCR3- CD8+ T cells from blood. This sample's subset: CD45RO-CCR7+CD27+CD95- naive CD8+ T cells lacking CXCR3 (TNR3-). The chain couples TRBV12-5 to TRBJ2-1; the D call from TCRdb, TRBD1, cannot be confirmed without DNA. CDR3 sequence reads: CASGLPSGTNNEQFF.